This TCR beta chain was identified in a study of CD8+CD57+ T cells in acquired aplastic anemia. The CDR3 has 13 amino acids. With 8 bases removed from V and 6 bases from J, the gap between germline ends came to 17 bases. Germline V gene lookup returns CDR1 LNHDA and CDR2 SQIVND (reference sequence). This clonotype is a singleton in its sample. The study profiled TCR beta VDJ and CDR3 using genomic DNA as template. From the reads, TCRdb called clonotypes with MiXCR, one entry per CDR3 protein. The profile shows 150,000 to 200,000 distinct CDR3 sequences, less than 65% of them singletons. This chain connects TRBV19 to TRBJ2-7; D assignment may be TRBD1 or TRBD2 (5 bases each). This TCR derives from a human donor with severe aplastic anemia or a healthy control (not recorded which). The sample was sorted CD4+, CD8+, or CD8+CD57+ T cells (not recorded which) from PBMCs. CDR3 residues: CASAGQWAGEQYF. DNA for the CDR3: TGTGCCAGTGCAGGACAATGGGCGGGCGAGCAGTACTTC.